This is a list of T cell receptor beta chains from one sample in a study of shared clonotypes between healthy human individuals. Profiling relied on immunoSEQ multiplex PCR, and the TCRdb table lists in-frame clones only, not all of them. This sample has 660,000 or so clones, with 96% found just once. Sequencing input: naive CD8+ T cells sorted from blood. These TCRs come from a woman aged 25 to 39 in good health. CDR3s include the opening cysteine and the closing phenylalanine or tryptophan. The order of the fields is clone size, D gene, J gene, V gene, CDR3 protein, CDR3 DNA. D genes are given only for firm matches. Size values are once, few and many counts, or a class for expanded clones, and some rows have none.

.	TRBD2	TRBJ2-1	TRBV11-2	CASSASIAGGIYNEQFF	TGTGCCAGCAGCGCGTCTATAGCGGGAGGGATCTACAATGAGCAGTTCTTC
.	.	TRBJ2-7	TRBV5-5	CASSVGTGSYEQYF	TGTGCCAGCAGTGTAGGGACGGGTTCCTACGAGCAGTACTTC
.	TRBD2	TRBJ2-5	TRBV13	CASGTSGGGQETQYF	TGTGCCTCGGGGACTAGCGGCGGGGGCCAAGAGACCCAGTACTTC
.	.	TRBJ2-1	TRBV6-1	CASSEFPANEQFF	TGTGCCAGCAGTGAGTTTCCAGCGAATGAGCAGTTCTTC
.	TRBD1	TRBJ1-5	TRBV6-6	CASSSDRVDQPQHF	TGTGCCAGCAGTTCGGACAGGGTAGATCAGCCCCAGCATTTT
.	TRBD2	TRBJ2-2	TRBV10-3	CATLAGVHTGELFF	TGTGCCACCTTAGCGGGAGTACACACCGGGGAGCTGTTTTTT
few	TRBD1	TRBJ1-1	TRBV2	CASSEAMTGPAQHTEAFF	TGTGCCAGCAGTGAAGCGATGACAGGGCCCGCCCAACACACTGAAGCTTTCTTT
.	.	TRBJ1-4	TRBV2	CASSDRQGDEKLFF	TGTGCCAGCAGTGATCGGCAGGGAGACGAAAAACTGTTTTTT
once	TRBD1	TRBJ2-7	TRBV29-1	CSVSQSRTGYEQYF	TGCAGCGTGAGTCAATCCAGGACAGGGTACGAGCAGTACTTC
.	TRBD2	TRBJ2-3	TRBV7-6	CASSPTLADTDTQYF	TGTGCCAGCAGCCCGACCCTAGCGGACACAGATACGCAGTATTTT
.	.	TRBJ2-7	TRBV4-1	CASSQDPDITTYEQYF	TGCGCCAGCAGCCAAGACCCGGACATTACAACCTACGAGCAGTACTTC
.	TRBD2	TRBJ2-7	TRBV11-3	CASSSGPGGYEQYF	TGTGCCAGCAGCTCCGGACCGGGGGGCTACGAGCAGTACTTC
.	.	TRBJ1-1	TRBV7-2	CASSLLNTEAFF	TGTGCCAGCAGCTTATTGAACACTGAAGCTTTCTTT
.	.	TRBJ2-7	TRBV19	CASSIGHTSYEQYF	TGTGCCAGTAGTATAGGACACACTTCCTACGAGCAGTACTTC
.	.	TRBJ2-7	TRBV29-1	CSVEQSPFYEQYF	TGCAGCGTTGAACAATCGCCCTTCTACGAGCAGTACTTC
.	TRBD2	TRBJ2-7	TRBV30	CAWSTVAGALEQYF	TGTGCCTGGAGTACGGTAGCGGGGGCTTTGGAGCAGTACTTC
.	.	TRBJ2-5	TRBV19	CASSLDLWSWPLAETQYF	TGTGCCAGTAGCCTCGATCTCTGGAGTTGGCCCCTCGCAGAGACCCAGTACTTC
.	.	TRBJ2-1	TRBV7-9	CASSLFNEQFF	TGTGCCAGCAGCTTGTTCAATGAGCAGTTCTTC
.	.	TRBJ2-3	TRBV2	CASRTLAVSSTDTQYF	TGTGCCAGCAGAACCTTAGCGGTCAGTAGCACAGATACGCAGTATTTT
.	.	TRBJ1-5	TRBV28	CASSLLSAVTYSNQPQHF	TGTGCCAGCAGTTTGTTGTCCGCAGTAACCTATAGCAATCAGCCCCAGCATTTT
.	.	TRBJ2-7	TRBV11-2	CASSSAEGRTYEQYF	TGTGCCAGCAGCTCCGCCGAGGGGCGCACCTACGAGCAGTACTTC
.	TRBD2	TRBJ2-7	TRBV4-1	CASSVGLAGSYEQYF	TGCGCCAGCAGCGTCGGACTAGCGGGCTCCTACGAGCAGTACTTC
once	.	TRBJ1-1	TRBV27	CASSFRSGKNTEAFF	TGTGCCAGCAGTTTTCGGTCAGGGAAGAACACTGAAGCTTTCTTT
.	TRBD2	TRBJ2-1	TRBV27	CASGLAVYNEQFF	TGTGCCAGTGGACTAGCGGTTTACAATGAGCAGTTCTTC
.	.	TRBJ2-2	TRBV5-1	CASSPGRLSNTGELFF	TGCGCCAGCAGCCCGGGGAGGCTTTCCAACACCGGGGAGCTGTTTTTT
.	.	TRBJ1-1	TRBV6-5	CASSYLRADGLAFF	TGTGCCAGCAGTTACTTGCGGGCGGACGGTTTAGCTTTCTTT
.	TRBD1	TRBJ2-7	TRBV10-3	CAISEGTGSSYEQYF	TGTGCCATCAGTGAGGGGACAGGGAGCTCCTACGAGCAGTACTTC
.	.	TRBJ2-3	TRBV19	CASSGLSTDTQYF	TGTGCCAGTAGTGGACTTAGCACAGATACGCAGTATTTT
.	.	TRBJ2-2	TRBV27	CASSFSLGASGELFF	TGTGCCAGCAGTTTCTCTTTAGGGGCCTCCGGGGAGCTGTTTTTT
.	TRBD2	TRBJ2-1	TRBV27	CASSFSGGQKNEQFF	TGTGCCAGCTCATTTTCGGGGGGGCAGAAAAATGAGCAGTTCTTC
.	.	TRBJ2-7	TRBV6-1	CASSELISASVEQYF	TGTGCCAGCAGTGAGCTGATCTCAGCCTCTGTGGAGCAGTACTTC
few	TRBD1	TRBJ2-7	TRBV5-6	CASSLSGQGSYEQYF	TGTGCCAGCAGCCTATCGGGACAGGGGTCCTACGAGCAGTACTTC
.	TRBD1	TRBJ2-7	TRBV7-9	CASSLVGTAYEQYF	TGTGCCAGCAGCTTAGTAGGGACAGCCTACGAGCAGTACTTC
.	.	TRBJ1-1	TRBV10-3	CAISGDLNTEAFF	TGTGCCATCAGTGGAGACCTAAACACTGAAGCTTTCTTT
.	.	TRBJ1-5	TRBV19	CASSIAIGGYSNQPQHF	TGTGCCAGTAGTATAGCTATCGGGGGGTATAGCAATCAGCCCCAGCATTTT
once	.	TRBJ2-7	TRBV29-1	CSVGGRPYEQYF	TGCAGCGTCGGAGGCAGACCCTACGAGCAGTACTTC
.	.	TRBJ2-5	TRBV5-6	CASSFRGWETQYF	TGTGCCAGCAGCTTTAGGGGCTGGGAGACCCAGTACTTC
.	.	TRBJ1-1	TRBV29-1	CSVDSLNTEAFF	TGCAGCGTTGACAGTCTGAACACTGAAGCTTTCTTT
.	TRBD2	TRBJ2-2	TRBV5-1	CASSYSGRHTGELFF	TGCGCCAGCAGCTACAGCGGGAGGCACACCGGGGAGCTGTTTTTT
.	TRBD2	TRBJ2-5	TRBV4-1	CASSQGRTGGETQYF	TGCGCCAGCAGCCAGGGGCGGACCGGGGGGGAGACCCAGTACTTC
.	.	TRBJ1-2	TRBV6-1	CASSAWDTSGYTF	TGTGCCAGCAGTGCTTGGGACACCTCAGGCTACACCTTC
once	TRBD1	TRBJ2-7	TRBV5-4	CASSLSDRGFYEQYF	TGTGCCAGCAGCTTATCGGACAGGGGATTCTACGAGCAGTACTTC